This T cell receptor beta chain was recorded in a study of shared clonotypes between healthy human individuals. Study overall: CD4 naive and memory got three plates each, CD8 naive two, CD8 memory one. Points from the study as a whole: The generation probabilities recorded for non-shared clonotypes fell below those of clonotypes shared by all four donors. Sorted-subset samples were not fully sequenced, rarefaction indicated. Richness estimates generally favored naive over memory subsets.

The CDR3 is 14 residues long. Germline V gene sequence: CDR1 SGHRS, CDR2 YFSETQ. Trimming took 0 bases from V and 5 from J, leaving 11 bases between them. Measured with immunoSEQ multiplex PCR; TCRdb has only the in-frame clones, and not every one. This table has 2.3 million or so clones, more than 85% appearing once. As regards this clone: Its target is unknown.

Sequencing was carried out using naive CD4+ T cells from PBMCs. The subset denotes: CD45RA+ positively selected. This clonotype originated in a man between 18 and 29 years old in good health. Some clones in this sample may be carry-over from other donors' samples. V usage is TRBV5-1 and J usage is TRBJ2-5; D is unclear. CDR3: CASSLGSGLETQYF. DNA for the CDR3: TGCGCCAGCAGCTTGGGATCCGGGTTGGAGACCCAGTACTTC.